Following are 19 T cell receptor beta chains from one sample sequenced in a study of blood T cell repertoires in COVID-19 (dated by TCRdb to 2018 to 2021). The library was prepared using the immunoSEQ multiplex PCR assay. This immuneACCESS table, as held by TCRdb, lists in-frame sequences with V and J called but not all clones. Of the missing ones, under half trace to an unresolved V gene in checked studies; the others have no known cause. This sample holds hundreds of thousands of clones; 89% were observed only once. Around 13% of the sample rests with the top ten. Sequenced: peripheral blood. The receptors shown here come from a woman aged 60-75 years with acute or convalescent COVID-19.

This rearrangement joins TRBV10-1 to TRBJ1-2; 8 bases agree with TRBD1. J lost 8 bases, V lost 3 bases, and 8 bases had no gene match. The germline V gene encodes CDR1 WNHNN and CDR2 SYGVQD (reference sequence). The CDR3 has 14 residues. This CDR3 reads CASSESDRADGYTF. The CDR3 DNA reads as TGCGCCAGCAGTGAATCGGACAGGGCGGACGGCTACACCTTC.

The genes are TRBV7-9 and TRBJ1-5; 8 bases map to TRBD1. This CDR3 contains 13 residues. Germline V gene lookup returns CDR1 SEHNR and CDR2 FQNEAQ (reference sequence). After removal of 5 bases from V and 6 bases from J, the junction contained 3 bases not matched to a gene. The CDR3 reads CASSGQGLQPQHF. CDR3 bases: TGTGCCAGCAGCGGACAGGGTCTTCAGCCCCAGCATTTT.

V gene TRBV28 combines with J gene TRBJ1-6; 9 nucleotides line up with TRBD1. The V and J ends lost 5 bases and 5 bases, in that order; junction bases with no gene match: 4. The CDR3 spans 15 residues. The germline V gene has CDR1 MDHEN and CDR2 SYDVKM. The CDR3 DNA sequence: TGTGCCAGCAGTCCTGGACAGGGGCATAATTCACCCCTCCACTTT. Translated: CASSPGQGHNSPLHF.

This clone showed up just once. V usage is TRBV30 and J usage is TRBJ1-1; 7 bases fit TRBD1. Trimming at V came to 4 bases and at J to 1 base, leaving 6 bases not matched to a gene. Germline V CDR1 and CDR2: GTSNPN, SVGIG (reference sequence). The CDR3 runs to 14 residues. This CDR3 reads CAWIPHRGNTEAFF. DNA of the CDR3: TGTGCCTGGATCCCCCACAGGGGGAACACTGAAGCTTTCTTT.

The chain recombines TRBV18 with TRBJ1-3, with D maybe TRBD1 (5 bases). Germline CDR1 reads KGHSH; CDR2 reads LQKENI. Trimming took off 5 bases at V and 4 bases at J, with 21 bases between the two ends. CDR3 length equals 17 residues. The CDR3 bases are TGTGCCAGCTCATCTACCCCTTCAGGGTTTAAGGGAAACACCATATATTTT. Translation gives CASSSTPSGFKGNTIYF.

As regards this clone: Other DNA sequences in the same sample also yield this CDR3. V is TRBV15 and J is TRBJ1-2; D remains unclear. The CDR3 has 12 amino acids. V lost 5 bases, J lost 2 bases, and 6 bases lay in between. Per germline, CDR1 LNHNV and CDR2 YYDKDF (reference sequence). The CDR3 bases are TGTGCCACCAGCGGCGGAAACTATGGCTACACCTTC. Residues: CATSGGNYGYTF.

V and J are TRBV4-3 and TRBJ2-1; tentative D call: TRBD1 (6 bases). The length of the CDR3 is 14 residues. V was cut by 5 bases and J by 0 bases, with 8 bases left in between. CDR1 and CDR2 (germline): LGHNA, YSLEER. DNA of the CDR3: TGCGCCAGCAGCGGGGGCAACTCCTACAATGAGCAGTTCTTC. Its protein is CASSGGNSYNEQFF.

The rearrangement uses TRBV5-1 and TRBJ1-2, with no clear D. There are 15 residues in the CDR3. CDR1 SGHRS and CDR2 YFSETQ come from the germline V gene. V dropped 0 bases and J dropped 3 bases, with 12 bases sitting between them. Written as DNA, the CDR3 is TGCGCCAGCAGCTTGGGGCAGGCCTGGGACTATGGCTACACCTTC. The encoded protein is CASSLGQAWDYGYTF.

The genes are TRBV28 and TRBJ1-3; weak D call: TRBD1 (6 bases). V lost 7 bases to trimming and J lost 0 bases, with 13 bases between them. From germline, CDR1 is MDHEN and CDR2 SYDVKM. This CDR3 contains 15 residues. CDR3 nucleotides: TGTGCCAGCATTGGGGGGGGCAGCTCTGGAAACACCATATATTTT. This encodes CASIGGGSSGNTIYF.

This clone was picked up one time. The V and J genes are TRBV30 and TRBJ1-4, with 12 bases lining up with TRBD1. The ends lost 1 base at V and 9 bases at J; junction bases unmatched: 3. The CDR3 contains 14 residues. Per germline, CDR1 GTSNPN and CDR2 SVGIG (reference sequence). The CDR3 protein is CAWSAGTGGQKLFF. The CDR3 nucleotides read TGTGCCTGGAGTGCCGGGACAGGGGGCCAAAAACTGTTTTTT.

A remark on this clone: The same CDR3 also results from other DNA sequences found in this sample. The chain has TRBV19 and TRBJ2-7, with 8 nucleotides matching TRBD1. Trimming removed 5 bases from V and 4 bases from J; junction bases left unmatched: 4. The CDR3 totals 13 residues. Germline CDR1 is LNHDA and CDR2 is SQIVND (reference sequence). The CDR3: CASSATGGYEQYF. CDR3 sequence (DNA): TGTGCCAGTAGTGCAACAGGGGGATACGAGCAGTACTTC. The whole variable domain, filled in from reference TRBV19 and TRBJ2-7, reads DGGITQSPKYLFRKEGQNVTLSCEQNLNHDAMYWYRQDPGQGLRLIYYSQIVNDFQKGDIAEGYSVSREKKESFPLTVTSAQKNPTAFYLCASSATGGYEQYFGPGTRLTVT.

The chain links TRBV4-3 to TRBJ2-7, with TRBD1 matching over 9 bases. The CDR3 contains 16 residues. V dropped 2 bases and J dropped 4; count of bases not matched to a gene: 9. Germline CDR1 and CDR2: LGHNA and YSLEER. CDR3 protein: CASSQTPTGGWYEQYF. CDR3 bases: TGCGCCAGCAGCCAAACTCCTACAGGGGGCTGGTACGAGCAGTACTTC.

This chain connects TRBV30 to TRBJ1-2, with D uncertain. The germline gives CDR1 GTSNPN, CDR2 SVGIG (reference sequence). The CDR3 extends over 13 amino acids. Trimming removed 3 bases from V and 8 bases from J, with 16 bases in between. The CDR3 loop reads CAWRLSRVAGYTF. The CDR3 nucleotides read TGTGCCTGGAGATTGTCTCGGGTTGCGGGCTACACCTTC. Supplemented by reference TRBV30 and TRBJ1-2, the full variable domain reads SQTIHQWPATLVQPVGSPLSLECTVEGTSNPNLYWYRQAAGRGLQLLFYSVGIGQISSEVPQNLSASRPQDRQFILSSKKLLLSDSGFYLCAWRLSRVAGYTFGSGTRLTVV.

The gene calls are TRBV28 and TRBJ2-1, with 9 bases matching TRBD2. The trim removed 1 base at V and 2 bases at J, leaving 3 bases unmatched. The germline V gene encodes CDR1 MDHEN and CDR2 SYDVKM. The CDR3 length is 16 residues. CDR3 protein: CASSLSGLATYNEQFF. DNA for the CDR3: TGTGCCAGCAGTTTATCGGGACTAGCTACCTACAATGAGCAGTTCTTC.

This clone occurred once. The CDR3 spells CATSLGLAGTQYF. In DNA form, the CDR3 reads TGTGCCACCAGCCTGGGACTAGCGGGTACGCAGTATTTT. V is TRBV15 and J is TRBJ2-3; TRBD2 matches at 12 bases. V gave up 5 bases and J gave up 8 bases; unmatched junction bases: 2. This CDR3 comprises 13 residues. CDR1 and CDR2 from the germline V gene are LNHNV and YYDKDF (reference sequence).

The rearrangement links TRBV6-5 to TRBJ1-1; the D is unclear. The V gene lost 0 bases and the J gene lost 7 bases, with 9 bases spanning the gap. From germline, CDR1 is MNHEY and CDR2 SVGAGI. The CDR3 length is 13 residues. DNA of the CDR3: TGTGCCAGCAGTTACTCGGCGGACTTTGAAGCTTTCTTT. It encodes CASSYSADFEAFF.

V gene TRBV19 combines with J gene TRBJ1-2; D perhaps matches TRBD1 (5 bases). V was pared by 0 bases and J by 7 bases, with 15 bases between. The CDR3 spans 15 residues. Per the germline V gene, CDR1 is LNHDA and CDR2 is SQIVND (reference sequence). The CDR3 region is CASSIDGGAGPGYTF. CDR3 DNA: TGTGCCAGTAGTATAGATGGTGGGGCAGGTCCTGGCTACACCTTC.

The chain carries TRBV28 and TRBJ2-7, with D possibly matching TRBD1 (5 bases). Trimming shortened V by 6 bases and J by 3 bases, and 12 bases separated the two germline ends. Germline values: CDR1 MDHEN, CDR2 SYDVKM. The CDR3 covers 13 residues. The CDR3 is CASRTTGYYEQYF. DNA of the CDR3: TGTGCCAGCAGAACTACAGGATACTACGAGCAGTACTTC.

This chain uses TRBV4-1 with TRBJ1-2; D gene unclear. Germline V gene sequence: CDR1 MGHRA, CDR2 YSYEKL. Between the trimmed V and J ends, which lost 6 bases and 2 bases, there was a span of 13 bases. This CDR3 comprises 14 residues. In DNA form, the CDR3 reads TGCGCCAGCAGTCTAAACGACGGGAACTATGGCTACACCTTC. This gives the protein CASSLNDGNYGYTF.